This T cell receptor beta chain emerged from a study of blood T cell repertoires in COVID-19. Only in-frame clones appear in the TCRdb table, and some are missing; sequencing was by immunoSEQ multiplex PCR. The sample has more than 45,000 clones, approximately 85% seen once. V gave up 8 bases and J gave up 1 base, with 14 bases separating them. The germline CDR1 and CDR2 sequences are MNHEY and SVGAGI. The CDR3 has 14 residues. The sequence was collected from a human donor in a cohort sampled during active COVID-19. The chain recombines TRBV6-5 with TRBJ1-2; tentatively, D is TRBD1 (5 bases). Sequenced material: peripheral blood. As DNA, the CDR3 is TGTGCCAGCGGGGAAAGGGGATTTAACTATGGCTACACCTTC. Its protein product is CASGERGFNYGYTF.